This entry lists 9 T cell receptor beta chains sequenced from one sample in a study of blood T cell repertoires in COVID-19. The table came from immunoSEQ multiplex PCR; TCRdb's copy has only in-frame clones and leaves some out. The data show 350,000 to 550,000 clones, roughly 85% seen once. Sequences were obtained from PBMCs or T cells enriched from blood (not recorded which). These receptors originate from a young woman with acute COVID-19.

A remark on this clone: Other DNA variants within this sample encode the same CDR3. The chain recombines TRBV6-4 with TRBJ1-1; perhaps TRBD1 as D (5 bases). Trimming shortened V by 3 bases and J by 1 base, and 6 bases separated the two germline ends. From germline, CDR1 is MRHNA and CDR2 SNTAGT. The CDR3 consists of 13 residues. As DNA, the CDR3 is TGTGCCAGCAGTGAGCAGGGGAACACTGAAGCTTTCTTT. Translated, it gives CASSEQGNTEAFF.

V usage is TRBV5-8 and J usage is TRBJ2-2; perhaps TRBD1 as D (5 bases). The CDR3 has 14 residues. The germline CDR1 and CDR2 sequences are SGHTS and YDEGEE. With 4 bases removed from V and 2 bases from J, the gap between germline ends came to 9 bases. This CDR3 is CASSQRTNTGELFF. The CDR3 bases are TGTGCCAGCAGCCAAAGGACAAACACCGGGGAGCTGTTTTTT.

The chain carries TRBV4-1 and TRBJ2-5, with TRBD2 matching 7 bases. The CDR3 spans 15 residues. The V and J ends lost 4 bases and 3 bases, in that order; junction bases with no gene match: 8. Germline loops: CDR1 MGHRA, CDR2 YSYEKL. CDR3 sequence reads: CASSPLPGTKETQYF. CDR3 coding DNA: TGCGCCAGCAGCCCCCTCCCCGGGACTAAAGAGACCCAGTACTTC.

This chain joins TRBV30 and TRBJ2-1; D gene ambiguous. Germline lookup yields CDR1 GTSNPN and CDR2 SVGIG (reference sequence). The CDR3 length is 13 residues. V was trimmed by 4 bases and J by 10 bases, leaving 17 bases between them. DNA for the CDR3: TGTGCCTGGACTTTTGGCGGCCGGCGAGAGCAGTTCTTC. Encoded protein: CAWTFGGRREQFF.

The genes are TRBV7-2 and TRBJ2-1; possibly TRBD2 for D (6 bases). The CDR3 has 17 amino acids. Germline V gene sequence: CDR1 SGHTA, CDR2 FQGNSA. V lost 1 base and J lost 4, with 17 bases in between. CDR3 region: CASSLGPLKRGYNEQFF. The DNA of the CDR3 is TGTGCCAGCAGCTTAGGACCTTTGAAACGGGGGTACAATGAGCAGTTCTTC.

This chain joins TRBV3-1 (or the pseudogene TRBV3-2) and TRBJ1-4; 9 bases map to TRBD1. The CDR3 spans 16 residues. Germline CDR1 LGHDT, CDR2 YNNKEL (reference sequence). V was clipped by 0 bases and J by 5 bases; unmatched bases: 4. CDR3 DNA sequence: TGTGCCAGCAGCCAAGATTGGGGGACAGGGAATGAAAAACTGTTTTTT. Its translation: CASSQDWGTGNEKLFF.

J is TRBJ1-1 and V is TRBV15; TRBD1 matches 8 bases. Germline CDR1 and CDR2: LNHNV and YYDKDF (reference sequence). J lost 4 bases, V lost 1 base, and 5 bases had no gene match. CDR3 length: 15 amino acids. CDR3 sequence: CATSRATQGGTEAFF. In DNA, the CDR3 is TGTGCCACCAGCAGAGCTACACAGGGGGGCACTGAAGCTTTCTTT.

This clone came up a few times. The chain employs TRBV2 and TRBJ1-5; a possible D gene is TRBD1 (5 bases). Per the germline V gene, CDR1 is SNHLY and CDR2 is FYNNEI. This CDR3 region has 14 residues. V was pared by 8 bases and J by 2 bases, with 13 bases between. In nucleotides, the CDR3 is TGTGCCAGCGTCGACAGTTATCGCAATCAGCCCCAGCATTTT. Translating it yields CASVDSYRNQPQHF.

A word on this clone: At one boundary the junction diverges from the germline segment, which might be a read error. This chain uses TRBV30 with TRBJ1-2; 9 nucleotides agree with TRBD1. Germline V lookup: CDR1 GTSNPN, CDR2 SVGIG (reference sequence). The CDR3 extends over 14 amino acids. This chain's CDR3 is CAYTGTGTFYSYTF. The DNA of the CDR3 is TGTGCCTATACCGGGACAGGGACTTTCTATAGCTACACCTTC.